This T cell receptor (beta chain) was captured by sequencing in a study of control samples from healthy donors and cancer patients. Assay used: immunoSEQ multiplex PCR; TCRdb lists only in-frame clones, some missing. The table shows around 120,000 clones, with nearly 95% occurring only once. Germline V gene lookup returns CDR1 MDHEN and CDR2 SYDVKM. The CDR3 spans 15 residues. V trimming: 9 bases; J trimming: 5 bases; junction bases outside the gene matches: 11. Sequenced input: blood. This clonotype was sampled from a man younger than 40 in good health. This chain links TRBV28 with TRBJ2-7; 12 bases are shared with TRBD2. The CDR3 spells CASRLAGESLHEQYF. In DNA form, the CDR3 reads TGTGCCAGTAGACTAGCGGGAGAGTCCCTCCACGAGCAGTACTTC.